The clone carrying this T cell receptor (beta chain) has at least ten counts. CDR3 size: 13 residues. CDR1 is MNHEY and CDR2 is SMNVEV in the germline V gene (reference sequence). Donors had localized lung adenocarcinoma, a non-small cell lung cancer. The data were taken from a study of CD4 and CD8 cells across lung adenocarcinoma regions. One entry per CDR3 protein results from TCRdb running MiXCR on the PCR reads. The sample holds some 8,400 distinct CDR3 sequences, around 50% seen once. This chain joins TRBV27 and TRBJ2-1; D gene uncertain. The DNA matches TRBJ2-7 better at its end, which makes the J call doubtful. Sequenced sample: CD8+ T cells from the center of a lung tumor. The TCR was taken from a female donor with lung adenocarcinoma. The CD4 and CD8 labels of this study may be unreliable. The CDR3, as DNA: TGTGCCAGCAGTTTACATGTAACTAATGAGCAGTACTTC. Translated: CASSLHVTNEQYF.